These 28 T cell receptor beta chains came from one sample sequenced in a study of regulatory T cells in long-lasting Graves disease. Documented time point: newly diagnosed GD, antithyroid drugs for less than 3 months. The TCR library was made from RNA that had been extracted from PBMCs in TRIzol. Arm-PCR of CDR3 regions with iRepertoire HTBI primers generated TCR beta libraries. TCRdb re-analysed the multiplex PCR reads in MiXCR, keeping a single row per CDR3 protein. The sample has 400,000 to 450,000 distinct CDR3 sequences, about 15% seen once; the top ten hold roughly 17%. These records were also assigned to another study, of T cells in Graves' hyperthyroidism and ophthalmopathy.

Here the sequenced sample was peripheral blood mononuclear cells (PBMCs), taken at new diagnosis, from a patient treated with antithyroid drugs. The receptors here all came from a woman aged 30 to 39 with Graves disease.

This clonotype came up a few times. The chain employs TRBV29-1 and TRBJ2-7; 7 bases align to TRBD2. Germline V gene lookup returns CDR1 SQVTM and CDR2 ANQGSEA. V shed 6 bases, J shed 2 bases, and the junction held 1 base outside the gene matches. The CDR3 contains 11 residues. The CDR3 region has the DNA TGCAGCGTCAGCGGGGCCTACGAGCAGTACTTC. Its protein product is CSVSGAYEQYF.

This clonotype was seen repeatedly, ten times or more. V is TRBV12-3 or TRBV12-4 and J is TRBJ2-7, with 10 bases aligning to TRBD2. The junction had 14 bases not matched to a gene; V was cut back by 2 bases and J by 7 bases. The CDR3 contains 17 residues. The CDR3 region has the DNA TGTGCCAGCAGTTTATCCACTAGCGGGGTCCCCCGAGGGGAGCAGTACTTC. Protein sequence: CASSLSTSGVPRGEQYF.

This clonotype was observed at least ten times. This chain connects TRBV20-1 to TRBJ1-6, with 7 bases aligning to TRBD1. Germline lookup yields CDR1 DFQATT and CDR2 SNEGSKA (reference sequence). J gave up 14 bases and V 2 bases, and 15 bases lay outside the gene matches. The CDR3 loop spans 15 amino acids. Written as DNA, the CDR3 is TGCAGTGCTAGACCCACAGGGGCCGGGGTCGAGGCCCTCCACTTT. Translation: CSARPTGAGVEALHF.

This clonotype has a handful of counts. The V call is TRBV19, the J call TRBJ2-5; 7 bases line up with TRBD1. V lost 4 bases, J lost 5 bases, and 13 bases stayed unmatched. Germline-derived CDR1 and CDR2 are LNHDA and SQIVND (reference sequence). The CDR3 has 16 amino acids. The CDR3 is CASSTNTGVSGETQYF. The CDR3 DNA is TGTGCCAGTAGTACGAACACAGGGGTGTCGGGGGAGACCCAGTACTTC.

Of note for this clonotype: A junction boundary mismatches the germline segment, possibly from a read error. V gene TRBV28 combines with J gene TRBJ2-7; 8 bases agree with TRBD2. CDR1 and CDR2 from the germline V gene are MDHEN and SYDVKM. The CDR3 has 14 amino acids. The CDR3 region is CASTLGAGVYEQYF. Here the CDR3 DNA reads TGTGCCAGCACCCTGGGAGCGGGAGTCTACGAGCAGTACTTT.

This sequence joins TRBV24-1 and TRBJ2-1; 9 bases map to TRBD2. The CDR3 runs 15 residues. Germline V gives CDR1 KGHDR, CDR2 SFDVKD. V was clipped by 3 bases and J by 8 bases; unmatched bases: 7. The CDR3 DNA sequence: TGTGCCACCAGTGATGCAATGGGACTAGCCTATGAGCAGTTCTTC. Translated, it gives CATSDAMGLAYEQFF.

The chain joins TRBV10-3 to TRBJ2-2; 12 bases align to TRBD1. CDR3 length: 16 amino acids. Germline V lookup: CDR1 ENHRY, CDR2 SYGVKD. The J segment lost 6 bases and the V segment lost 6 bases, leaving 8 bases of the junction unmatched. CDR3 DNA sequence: TGTGCCATCAGGACCGGGACAGGGGGCGCGTCCGGGGAGCTGTTTTTT. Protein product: CAIRTGTGGASGELFF.

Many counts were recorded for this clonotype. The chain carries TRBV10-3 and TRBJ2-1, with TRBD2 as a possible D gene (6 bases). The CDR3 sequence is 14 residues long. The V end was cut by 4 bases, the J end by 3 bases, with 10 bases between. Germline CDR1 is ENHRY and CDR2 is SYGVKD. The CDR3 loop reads CAISVAGLYNEQFF. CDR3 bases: TGTGCCATCAGTGTTGCGGGACTCTACAATGAGCAGTTCTTC.

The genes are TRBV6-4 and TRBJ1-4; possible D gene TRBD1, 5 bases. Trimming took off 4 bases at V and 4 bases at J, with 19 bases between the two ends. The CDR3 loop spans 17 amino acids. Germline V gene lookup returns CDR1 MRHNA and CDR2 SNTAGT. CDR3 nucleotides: TGTGCCAGCAGTGTTGGGCCCGGAGGGGCGAATAATGAAAAACTGTTTTTT. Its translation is CASSVGPGGANNEKLFF.

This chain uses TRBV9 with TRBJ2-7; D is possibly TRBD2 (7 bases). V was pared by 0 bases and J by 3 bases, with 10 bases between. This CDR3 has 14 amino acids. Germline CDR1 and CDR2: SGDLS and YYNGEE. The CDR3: CASSVAGGHYEQYF. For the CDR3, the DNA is TGTGCCAGCAGCGTAGCCGGGGGGCACTACGAGCAGTACTTC.

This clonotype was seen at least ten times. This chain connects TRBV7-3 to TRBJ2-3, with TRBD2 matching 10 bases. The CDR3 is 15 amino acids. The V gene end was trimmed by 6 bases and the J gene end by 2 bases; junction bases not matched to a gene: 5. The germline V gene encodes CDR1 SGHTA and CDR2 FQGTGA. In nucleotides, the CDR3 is TGTGCCAGCAGTAAGCGGGAGGGATACACAGATACGCAGTATTTT. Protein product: CASSKREGYTDTQYF.

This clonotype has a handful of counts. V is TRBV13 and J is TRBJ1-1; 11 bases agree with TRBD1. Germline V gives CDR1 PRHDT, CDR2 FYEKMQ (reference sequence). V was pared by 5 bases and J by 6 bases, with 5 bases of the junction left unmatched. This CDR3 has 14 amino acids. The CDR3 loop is CASSRGQGVPEAFF. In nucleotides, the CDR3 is TGTGCCAGCAGCCGGGGACAGGGGGTCCCTGAAGCTTTCTTT.

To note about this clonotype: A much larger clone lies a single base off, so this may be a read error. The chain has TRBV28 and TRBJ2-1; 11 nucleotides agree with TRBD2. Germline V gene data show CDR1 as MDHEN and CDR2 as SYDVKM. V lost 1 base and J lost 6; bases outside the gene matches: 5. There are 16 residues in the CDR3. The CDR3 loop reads CASSLSVAGGINEQFF. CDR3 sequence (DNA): TGTGCCAGCAGTTTATCGGTAGCGGGAGGGATCAATGAGCAGTTCTTC.

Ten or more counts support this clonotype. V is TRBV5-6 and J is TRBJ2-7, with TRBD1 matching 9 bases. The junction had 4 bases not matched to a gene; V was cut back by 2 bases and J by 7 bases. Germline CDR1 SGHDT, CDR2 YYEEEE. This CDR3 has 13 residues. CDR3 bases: TGTGCCAGCAGCTTCGGGACAGGGAATGAGCAGTACTTC. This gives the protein CASSFGTGNEQYF.

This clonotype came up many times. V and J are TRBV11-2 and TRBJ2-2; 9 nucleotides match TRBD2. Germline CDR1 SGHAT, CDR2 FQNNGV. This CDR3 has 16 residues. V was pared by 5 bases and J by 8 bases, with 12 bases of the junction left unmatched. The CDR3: CASSPGLRTSAGELFF. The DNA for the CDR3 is TGTGCCAGCAGCCCAGGGCTCCGGACTAGCGCGGGGGAGCTGTTTTTT.

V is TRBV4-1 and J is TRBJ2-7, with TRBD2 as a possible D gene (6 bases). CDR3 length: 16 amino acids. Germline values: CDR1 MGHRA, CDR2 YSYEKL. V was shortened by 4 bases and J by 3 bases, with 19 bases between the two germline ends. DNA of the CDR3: TGCGCCAGCAGCCTAAGGGGAGGAGGGACCCACTACGAGCAGTACTTC. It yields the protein CASSLRGGGTHYEQYF.

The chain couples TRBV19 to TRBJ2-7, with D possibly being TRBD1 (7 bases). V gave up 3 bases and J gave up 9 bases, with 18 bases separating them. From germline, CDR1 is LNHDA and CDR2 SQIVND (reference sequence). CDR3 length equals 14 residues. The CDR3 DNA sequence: TGTGCCAGTAGTATGGGGACAGCGGGCGTTGGGCAGTACTTC. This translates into CASSMGTAGVGQYF.

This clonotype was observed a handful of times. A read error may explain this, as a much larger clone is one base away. The CDR3 protein is CSSSRDHRRETQYF. CDR3 bases: TGCAGCAGCTCGAGGGACCACCGACGGGAGACCCAGTACTTC. The V gene is TRBV29-1, the J gene TRBJ2-5, with D perhaps given as TRBD1 or TRBD2 (5 bases each). The germline V and J ends were trimmed by 8 bases and 5 bases, with 21 bases remaining between them. Germline values: CDR1 SQVTM, CDR2 ANQGSEA. This CDR3 is built from 14 residues.

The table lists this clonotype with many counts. For the CDR3, the DNA is TGCAGTGCTTTAGGGCCGAGGAGAGCGGGACAGGCTAGCAATCAGCCCCAGCATTTT. Residues: CSALGPRRAGQASNQPQHF. The chain combines TRBV20-1 with TRBJ1-5; 8 bases are shared with TRBD1. The germline V gene has CDR1 DFQATT and CDR2 SNEGSKA (reference sequence). The CDR3 has 19 amino acids. With 5 bases clipped from V and 0 bases from J, the junction kept 18 bases outside the gene matches.

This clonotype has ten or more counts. CDR3 in amino acids: CASSLGVQGNQPQHF. The CDR3 DNA sequence: TGCGCCAGCAGCTTGGGGGTACAGGGCAATCAGCCCCAGCATTTT. The chain has TRBV5-1 and TRBJ1-5; weak D call: TRBD1 (5 bases). V was trimmed by 0 bases and J by 2 bases, leaving 9 bases between them. The CDR3 consists of 15 residues. Germline CDR1 and CDR2: SGHRS and YFSETQ.

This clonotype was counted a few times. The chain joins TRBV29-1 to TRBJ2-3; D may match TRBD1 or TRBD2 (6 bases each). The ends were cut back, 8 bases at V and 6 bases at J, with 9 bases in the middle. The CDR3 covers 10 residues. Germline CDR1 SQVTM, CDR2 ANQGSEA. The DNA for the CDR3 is TGCAGCTTAGGGGGGGATACGCAGTATTTT. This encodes CSLGGDTQYF.

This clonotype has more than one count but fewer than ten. CDR3 nucleotides: TGTGCCAGCAGTGTCGGCGGGCGATACGAGCAGTACTTC. Translated: CASSVGGRYEQYF. V usage is TRBV2 and J usage is TRBJ2-7; a possible D gene is TRBD2 (5 bases). Deletions cut 4 bases from V and 4 bases from J, with 11 bases between. Germline V CDR1 and CDR2: SNHLY, FYNNEI. This CDR3 is 13 amino acids long.

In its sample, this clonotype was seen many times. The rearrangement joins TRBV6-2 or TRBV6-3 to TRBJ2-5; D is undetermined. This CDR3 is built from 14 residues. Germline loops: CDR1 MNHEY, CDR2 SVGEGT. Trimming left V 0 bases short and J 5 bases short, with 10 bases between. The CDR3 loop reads CASSYSVGLETQYF. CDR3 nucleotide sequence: TGTGCCAGCAGTTACTCGGTAGGGCTTGAGACCCAGTACTTC.

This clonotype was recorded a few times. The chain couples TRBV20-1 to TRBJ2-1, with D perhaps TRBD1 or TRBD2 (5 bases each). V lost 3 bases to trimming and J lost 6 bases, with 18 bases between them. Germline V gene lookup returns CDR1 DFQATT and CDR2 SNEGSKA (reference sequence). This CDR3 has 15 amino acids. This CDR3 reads CSASYFKRGTNEQFF. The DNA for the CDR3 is TGCAGTGCTAGCTATTTTAAGAGGGGCACCAATGAGCAGTTCTTC.

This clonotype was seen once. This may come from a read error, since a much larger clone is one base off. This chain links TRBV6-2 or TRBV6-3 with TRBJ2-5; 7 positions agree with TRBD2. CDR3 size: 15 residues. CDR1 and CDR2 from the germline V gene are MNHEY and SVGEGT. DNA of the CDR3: TGTGCCAGCAATTACGGCGGCGGGAGCACGGAGACCCAGTACTTC. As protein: CASNYGGGSTETQYF.

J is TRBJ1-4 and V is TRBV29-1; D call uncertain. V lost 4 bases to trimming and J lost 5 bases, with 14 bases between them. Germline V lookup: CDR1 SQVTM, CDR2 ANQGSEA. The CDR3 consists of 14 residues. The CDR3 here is CSVGGGSGNEKLFF. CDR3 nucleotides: TGCAGCGTTGGAGGTGGCAGTGGAAATGAAAAACTGTTTTTT.

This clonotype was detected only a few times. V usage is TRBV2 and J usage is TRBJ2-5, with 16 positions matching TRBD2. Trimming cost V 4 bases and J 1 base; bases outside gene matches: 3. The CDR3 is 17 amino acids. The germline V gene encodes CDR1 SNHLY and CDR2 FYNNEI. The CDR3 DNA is TGTGCCAGCAGTGTGGGACTAGCGGGGGGGGGCCAAGAGACCCAGTACTTC. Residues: CASSVGLAGGGQETQYF.

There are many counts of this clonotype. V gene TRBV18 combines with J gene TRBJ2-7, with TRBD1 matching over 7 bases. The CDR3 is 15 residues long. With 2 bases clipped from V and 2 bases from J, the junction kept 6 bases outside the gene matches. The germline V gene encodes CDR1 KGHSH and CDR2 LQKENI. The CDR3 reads CASSPRQGGTYEQYF. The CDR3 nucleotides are TGTGCCAGCTCACCAAGGCAAGGGGGCACCTACGAGCAGTACTTC. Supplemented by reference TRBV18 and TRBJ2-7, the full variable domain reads NAGVMQNPRHLVRRRGQEARLRCSPMKGHSHVYWYRQLPEEGLKFMVYLQKENIIDESGMPKERFSAEFPKEGPSILRIQQVVRGDSAAYFCASSPRQGGTYEQYFGPGTRLTVT.